This T cell receptor (beta chain) was found in a study of blood T cell repertoires in COVID-19. TCRdb keeps only in-frame clones here, not all; method: immunoSEQ multiplex PCR. The table includes some 100,000 clones, around 86% detected once. CDR3 length: 12 residues. V trimming: 5 bases; J trimming: 7 bases; junction bases outside the gene matches: 2. CDR1 and CDR2 from the germline V gene are LGHDT and YNNKEL (reference sequence). What was sequenced was peripheral blood. The sequence came from a man aged 50 or older with acute or convalescent COVID-19. V gene TRBV3-1 (or the pseudogene TRBV3-2) combines with J gene TRBJ2-1, with TRBD1 identical over 7 bases. CDR3 protein: CASSTTGNEQFF. The CDR3 coding sequence is TGTGCCAGCAGCACGACAGGGAATGAGCAGTTCTTC.